Following are 9 T cell receptor beta chains from one sample sequenced in a study of blood T cell repertoires in COVID-19. Assay used: immunoSEQ multiplex PCR; TCRdb lists only in-frame clones, some missing. The repertoire holds approximately 290,000 clones, with roughly 88% as singletons. Sequences were obtained from PBMCs or T cells enriched from blood (not recorded which). These receptors came from a woman in her thirties who had recovered from COVID-19.

The J gene is TRBJ1-4, the V gene TRBV15; TRBD1 is a possible D gene (5 bases). V was trimmed by 6 bases and J by 8 bases, leaving 16 bases between them. Germline V gene lookup returns CDR1 LNHNV and CDR2 YYDKDF (reference sequence). The length of the CDR3 is 14 residues. The CDR3 nucleotides read TGTGCCACCAGGGGACTCCAAGGAGGGGAAAAACTGTTTTTT. As protein: CATRGLQGGEKLFF. Filled out from reference TRBV15 and TRBJ1-4, the complete variable domain reads DAMVIQNPRYQVTQFGKPVTLSCSQTLNHNVMYWYQQKSSQAPKLLFHYYDKDFNNEADTPDNFQSRRPNTSFCFLDIRSPGLGDTAMYLCATRGLQGGEKLFFGSGTQLSVL.

The chain links TRBV4-1 to TRBJ1-1; 9 bases are a match to TRBD1. Germline CDR1 is MGHRA and CDR2 is YSYEKL. Losses at the gene ends were 0 bases for V and 1 base for J; bases not matched to a gene: 6. This CDR3 spans 17 amino acids. The CDR3 is CASSQEVPGQGNTEAFF. The CDR3 nucleotides are TGCGCCAGCAGCCAAGAAGTTCCGGGACAGGGGAACACTGAAGCTTTCTTT.

The rearrangement links TRBV7-9 to TRBJ2-3, with TRBD1 matching over 9 bases. Per the germline V gene, CDR1 is SEHNR and CDR2 is FQNEAQ (reference sequence). V lost 5 bases, J lost 3 bases, and 3 bases stayed unmatched. The CDR3 loop spans 14 amino acids. Here the CDR3 DNA reads TGTGCCAGCAGCCCGGGGACAGGGACAGATACGCAGTATTTT. Its translation: CASSPGTGTDTQYF.

The chain links TRBV5-1 to TRBJ1-1; 8 nucleotides match TRBD1. The germline CDR1 and CDR2 sequences are SGHRS and YFSETQ. This CDR3 spans 14 amino acids. The V segment lost 1 base and the J segment 3 bases; nucleotides outside the gene matches: 2. This chain's CDR3 is CASSLQGADTEAFF. DNA of the CDR3: TGCGCCAGCAGCTTGCAGGGGGCAGACACTGAAGCTTTCTTT.

The V call is TRBV5-4, the J call TRBJ1-1; 9 bases map to TRBD1. Germline V gives CDR1 SGHNT, CDR2 YYREEE (reference sequence). V dropped 2 bases and J dropped 6; count of bases not matched to a gene: 8. The CDR3 contains 15 residues. The CDR3 bases are TGTGCCAGCAGCTTTGGGACAGGGTCGGCCGCTGAAGCTTTCTTT. Its translation is CASSFGTGSAAEAFF.

The chain is built from TRBV2 and TRBJ1-4; TRBD1 matches at 9 bases. V lost 6 bases to trimming and J lost 4 bases; unmatched junction nucleotides: 0. The CDR3 length is 13 residues. The germline gives CDR1 SNHLY, CDR2 FYNNEI. The CDR3 DNA sequence: TGTGCCAGCAGGGACAGGGGTAATGAAAAACTGTTTTTT. It encodes CASRDRGNEKLFF.

The chain uses TRBV25-1 and TRBJ2-7, with D perhaps matching TRBD1 (6 bases). CDR3 size: 14 residues. Germline V gene data show CDR1 as MGHDK and CDR2 as SYGVNS. The V and J ends lost 4 bases and 6 bases respectively, with 16 bases between them. The CDR3 DNA sequence: TGTGCCAGCAGTGGCGCAGGGGCGTCCATCGAGCAGTACTTC. It codes for CASSGAGASIEQYF.

The chain joins TRBV3-1 (or the pseudogene TRBV3-2) to TRBJ1-5; no reliable D call. The CDR3 spans 12 residues. Germline V CDR1 and CDR2: LGHDT, YNNKEL (reference sequence). Trimming cost V 11 bases and J 2 bases, with 10 bases left between them. The chain's CDR3 is CASARGNQPQHF. The CDR3 region has the DNA TGTGCCTCTGCGAGGGGCAATCAGCCCCAGCATTTT.

The chain carries TRBV5-1 and TRBJ1-1; maybe TRBD1 (6 bases). Per the germline V gene, CDR1 is SGHRS and CDR2 is YFSETQ. V lost 1 base, J lost 1 base, and 17 bases lay in between. The CDR3 sequence is 17 residues long. CDR3 bases: TGCGCCAGCAGCTTGAACAGGGTCGGCATAAGGAACACTGAAGCTTTCTTT. This translates into CASSLNRVGIRNTEAFF.